This entry concerns a single T cell receptor (beta chain). Its matching antigen is unknown. This specimen belongs to a study of T cells after yellow fever vaccination. Study-level findings and limits: Post-booster repertoires again held most primary-vaccination clones (about 95% CD4, just under 90% CD8).

In germline, CDR1 is MDHEN, CDR2 SYDVKM. This CDR3 is 13 amino acids long. Trimming cost V 5 bases and J 8 bases, with 15 bases left between them. Synthesis of TCR cDNA relied on 5'RACE template switching, which attached a universal primer site and UMIs. TCRdb analysed the 5' RACE reads with MiXCR anew, one entry per CDR3 protein. The table lists nearly 300,000 distinct CDR3 sequences, under 9% of them singletons. The gene calls are TRBV28 and TRBJ1-2, with unresolved D. The source was CD4+ T cells sorted from PBMCs, collected 5 days after the yellow fever booster vaccination. The sequence was collected from a young man who received the YFV17D yellow fever vaccine. CDR3 in DNA: TGTGCCAGCAGTCCCCTGGAACCTGGGGGCTACACCTTC. This translates into CASSPLEPGGYTF.